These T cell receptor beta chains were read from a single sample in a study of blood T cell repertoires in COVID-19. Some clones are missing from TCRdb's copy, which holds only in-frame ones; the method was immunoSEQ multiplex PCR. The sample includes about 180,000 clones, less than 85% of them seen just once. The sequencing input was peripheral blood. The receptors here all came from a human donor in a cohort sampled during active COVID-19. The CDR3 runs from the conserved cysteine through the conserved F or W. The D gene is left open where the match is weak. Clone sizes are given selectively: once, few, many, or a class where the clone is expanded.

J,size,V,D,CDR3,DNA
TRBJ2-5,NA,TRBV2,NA,CASSGRGGTQYF,TGTGCCAGCAGTGGAAGAGGTGGGACCCAGTACTTC
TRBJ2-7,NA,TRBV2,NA,CASSTRDDSYEQYF,TGTGCCAGCAGTACGCGGGACGACTCCTACGAGCAGTACTTC
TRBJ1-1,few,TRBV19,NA,CASNRDRNTEAFF,TGTGCCAGTAACAGGGATCGGAACACTGAAGCTTTCTTT
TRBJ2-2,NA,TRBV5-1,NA,CASSLAPTEYTGELFF,TGCGCCAGCAGCTTGGCTCCGACAGAGTATACCGGGGAGCTGTTTTTT
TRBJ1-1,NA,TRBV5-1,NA,CASSLAGEDPEAFF,TGCGCCAGCAGCTTGGCTGGGGAGGATCCTGAAGCTTTCTTT
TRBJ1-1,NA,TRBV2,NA,CASSDTGTVAFF,TGTGCCAGCAGTGATACAGGGACGGTTGCTTTCTTT
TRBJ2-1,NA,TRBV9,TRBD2,CASSVAGGLAGLSSYNEQFF,TGTGCCAGCAGCGTAGCTGGGGGACTAGCGGGATTAAGCTCCTACAATGAGCAGTTCTTC
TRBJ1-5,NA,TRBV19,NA,CASSIRREVDQPQHF,TGTGCCAGTAGTATTCGCCGGGAGGTTGATCAGCCCCAGCATTTT
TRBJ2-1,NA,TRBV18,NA,CASSQQWNEQFF,TGTGCCAGCTCCCAACAGTGGAATGAGCAGTTCTTC
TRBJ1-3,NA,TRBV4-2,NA,CASSQDQAFGNTIYF,TGTGCCAGCAGCCAAGATCAGGCATTTGGAAACACCATATATTTT
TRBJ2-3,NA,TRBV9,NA,CASSSGPDTQYF,TGTGCCAGCAGTTCAGGTCCAGATACGCAGTATTTT
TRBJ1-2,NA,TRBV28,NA,CASSPNPNYGYTF,TGTGCCAGCAGCCCCAATCCTAACTATGGCTACACCTTC
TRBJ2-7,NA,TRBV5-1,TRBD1,CASSPGDSSYEQYF,TGCGCCAGCAGCCCCGGGGACAGCTCATACGAGCAGTACTTC
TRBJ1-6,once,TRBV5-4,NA,CASSSGESSPLHF,TGTGCCAGCAGCTCAGGGGAAAGTTCACCCCTCCACTTT
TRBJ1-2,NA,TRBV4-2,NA,CASSQDGAPGYTF,TGTGCCAGCAGCCAAGACGGTGCGCCGGGCTACACCTTC
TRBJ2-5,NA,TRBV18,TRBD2,CASSPPGRLAGGYQETQYF,TGTGCCAGCTCACCTCCGGGGCGACTAGCGGGGGGTTACCAAGAGACCCAGTACTTC
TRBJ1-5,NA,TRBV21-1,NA,CASSETPGVINQPQHF,TGTGCCAGCAGCGAAACGCCAGGGGTGATCAATCAGCCCCAGCATTTT
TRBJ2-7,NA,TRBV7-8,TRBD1,CASSSDRDRADEQYF,TGTGCCAGCAGCTCGGACCGGGACAGGGCTGACGAGCAGTACTTC
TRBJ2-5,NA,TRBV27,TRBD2,CASSWGGRSQETQYF,TGTGCCAGCAGTTGGGGGGGGAGAAGTCAAGAGACCCAGTACTTC